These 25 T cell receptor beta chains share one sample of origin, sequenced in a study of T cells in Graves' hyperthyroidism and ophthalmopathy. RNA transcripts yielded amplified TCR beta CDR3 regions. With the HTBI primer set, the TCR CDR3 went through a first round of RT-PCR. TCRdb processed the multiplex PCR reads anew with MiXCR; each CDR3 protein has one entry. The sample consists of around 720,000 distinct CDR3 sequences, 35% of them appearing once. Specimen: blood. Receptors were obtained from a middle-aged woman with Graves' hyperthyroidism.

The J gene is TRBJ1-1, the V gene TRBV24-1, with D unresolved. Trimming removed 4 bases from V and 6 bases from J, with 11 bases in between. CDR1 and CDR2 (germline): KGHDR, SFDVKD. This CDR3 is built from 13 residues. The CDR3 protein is CATSDRRLPEAFF. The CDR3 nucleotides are TGTGCCACCAGTGACCGCCGGCTCCCTGAAGCTTTCTTT.

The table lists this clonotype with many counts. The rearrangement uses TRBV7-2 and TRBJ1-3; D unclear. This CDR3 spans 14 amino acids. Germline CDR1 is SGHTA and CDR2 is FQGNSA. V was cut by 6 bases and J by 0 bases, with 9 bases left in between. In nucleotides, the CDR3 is TGTGCCAGCAGGAGTGGCCTCTCTGGAAACACCATATATTTT. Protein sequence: CASRSGLSGNTIYF.

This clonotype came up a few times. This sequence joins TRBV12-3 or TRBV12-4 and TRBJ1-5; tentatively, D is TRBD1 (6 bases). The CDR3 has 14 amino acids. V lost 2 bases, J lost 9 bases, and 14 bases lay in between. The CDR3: CASSLNGGKGPQHF. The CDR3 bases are TGTGCCAGCAGTTTAAATGGGGGCAAGGGGCCCCAGCATTTT.

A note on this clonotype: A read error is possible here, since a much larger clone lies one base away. CDR3 amino acids: CASSKGASGSLYEQYF. The CDR3 nucleotides read TGTGCCAGCAGCAAAGGGGCTAGCGGGAGTTTGTACGAGCAGTACTTC. V and J are TRBV5-5 and TRBJ2-7; TRBD2 agrees at 10 bases. Per germline, CDR1 SGHKS and CDR2 YYEKEE (reference sequence). V gave up 4 bases and J gave up 4 bases; unmatched junction bases: 11. The CDR3 has 16 amino acids.

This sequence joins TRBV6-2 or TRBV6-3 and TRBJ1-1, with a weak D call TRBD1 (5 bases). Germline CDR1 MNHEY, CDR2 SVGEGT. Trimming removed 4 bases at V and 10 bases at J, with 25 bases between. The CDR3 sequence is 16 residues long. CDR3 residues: CASSFPDNLLFIGAFF. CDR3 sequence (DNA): TGTGCCAGCAGTTTTCCGGACAATCTTTTGTTTATTGGAGCTTTCTTT.

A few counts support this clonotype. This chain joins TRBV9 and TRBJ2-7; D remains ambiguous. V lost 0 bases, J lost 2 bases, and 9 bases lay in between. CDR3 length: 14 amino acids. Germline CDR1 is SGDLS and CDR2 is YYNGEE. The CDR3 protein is CASSVGLVPYEQYF. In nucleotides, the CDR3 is TGTGCCAGCAGCGTAGGCCTAGTCCCCTACGAGCAGTACTTC.

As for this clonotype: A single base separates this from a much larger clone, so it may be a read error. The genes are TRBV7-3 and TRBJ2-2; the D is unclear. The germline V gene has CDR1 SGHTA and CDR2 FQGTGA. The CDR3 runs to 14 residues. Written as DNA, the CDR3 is TGTGCCGGCAGCTTATCCGCGAACACCGGGGAGCTGTTTTTT. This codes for CAGSLSANTGELFF. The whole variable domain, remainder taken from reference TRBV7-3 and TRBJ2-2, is GAGVSQTPSNKVTEKGKYVELRCDPISGHTALYWYRQSLGQGPEFLIYFQGTGAADDSGLPNDRFFAVRPEGSVSTLKIQRTERGDSAVYLCAGSLSANTGELFFGEGSRLTVL.

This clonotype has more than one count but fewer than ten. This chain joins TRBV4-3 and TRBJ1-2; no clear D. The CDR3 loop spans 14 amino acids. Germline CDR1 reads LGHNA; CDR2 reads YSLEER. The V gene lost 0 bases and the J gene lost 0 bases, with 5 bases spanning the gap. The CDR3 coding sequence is TGCGCCAGCAGCCAAGATCTAACTAACTATGGCTACACCTTC. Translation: CASSQDLTNYGYTF.

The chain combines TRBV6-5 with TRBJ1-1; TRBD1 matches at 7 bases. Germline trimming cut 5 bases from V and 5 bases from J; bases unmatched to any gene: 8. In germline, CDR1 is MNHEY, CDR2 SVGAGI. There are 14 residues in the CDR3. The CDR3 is CASSLRGEWTEAFF. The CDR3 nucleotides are TGTGCCAGCAGTCTCAGGGGGGAGTGGACTGAAGCTTTCTTT.

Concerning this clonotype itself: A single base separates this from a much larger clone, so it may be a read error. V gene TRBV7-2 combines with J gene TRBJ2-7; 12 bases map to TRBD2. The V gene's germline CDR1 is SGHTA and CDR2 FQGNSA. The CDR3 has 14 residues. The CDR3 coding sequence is TGTGCCAGCAGCAACCCTAGCGGGAGGGTCGAGCAGAACTTC. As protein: CASSNPSGRVEQNF. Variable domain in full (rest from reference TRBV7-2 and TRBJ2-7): GAGVSQSPSNKVTEKGKDVELRCDPISGHTALYWYRQSLGQGLEFLIYFQGNSAPDKSGLPSDRFSAERTGGSVSTLTIQRTQQEDSAVYLCASSNPSGRVEQNFGPGTRLTVT.

In DNA form, the CDR3 reads TGTGCCACCAGTGAGACAGGGCAAACGGAGACCCAGTACTTC. Amino acid sequence: CATSETGQTETQYF. The chain combines TRBV24-1 with TRBJ2-5; 7 bases align to TRBD1. The ends lost 4 bases at V and 5 bases at J; junction bases unmatched: 6. The CDR3 loop spans 14 amino acids. Germline V gives CDR1 KGHDR, CDR2 SFDVKD.

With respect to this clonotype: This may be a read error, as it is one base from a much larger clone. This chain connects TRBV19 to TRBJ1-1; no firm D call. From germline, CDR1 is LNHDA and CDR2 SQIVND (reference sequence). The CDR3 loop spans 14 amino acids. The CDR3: CASSAPQRNTEALF. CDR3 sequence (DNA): TGTGCCAGTAGTGCGCCACAACGGAACACTGAAGCTCTCTTT.

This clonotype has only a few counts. The CDR3 sequence: CASTSQGLRAEAFF. Here the CDR3 DNA reads TGTGCCAGCACCTCACAGGGGCTCCGCGCTGAAGCTTTCTTT. V gene TRBV6-2 or TRBV6-3 combines with J gene TRBJ1-1; 7 nucleotides agree with TRBD1. CDR3 length: 14 amino acids. CDR1 and CDR2 from the germline V gene are MNHEY and SVGEGT. Unmatched junction bases numbered 11, after V lost 7 bases and J lost 6 bases.

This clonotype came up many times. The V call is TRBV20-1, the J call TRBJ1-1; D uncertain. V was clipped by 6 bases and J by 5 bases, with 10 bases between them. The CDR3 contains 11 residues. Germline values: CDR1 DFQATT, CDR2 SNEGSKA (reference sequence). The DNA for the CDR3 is TGCAGTGCCTACTCCGGGACTGAAGCTTTCTTT. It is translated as CSAYSGTEAFF.

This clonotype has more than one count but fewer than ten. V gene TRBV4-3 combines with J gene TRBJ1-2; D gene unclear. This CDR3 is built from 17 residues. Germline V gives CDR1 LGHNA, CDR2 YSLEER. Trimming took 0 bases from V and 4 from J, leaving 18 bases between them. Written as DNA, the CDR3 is TGCGCCAGCAGCCAAGATTTTCCGGACTCCTTTTCCTATGGCTACACCTTC. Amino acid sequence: CASSQDFPDSFSYGYTF.

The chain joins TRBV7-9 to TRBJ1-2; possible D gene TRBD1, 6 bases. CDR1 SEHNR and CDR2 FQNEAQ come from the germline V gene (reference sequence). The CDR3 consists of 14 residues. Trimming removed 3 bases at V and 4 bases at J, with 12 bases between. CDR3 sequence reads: CASSLGASPYGYTF. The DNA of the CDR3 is TGTGCCAGCAGCTTGGGGGCTAGTCCCTATGGCTACACCTTC.

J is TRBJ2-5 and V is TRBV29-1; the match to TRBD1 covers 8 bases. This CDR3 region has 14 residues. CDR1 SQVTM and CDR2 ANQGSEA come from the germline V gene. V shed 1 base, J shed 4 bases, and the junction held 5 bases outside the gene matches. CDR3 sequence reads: CSVEAQGVRETQYF. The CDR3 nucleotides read TGCAGCGTTGAAGCACAGGGGGTACGAGAGACCCAGTACTTC.

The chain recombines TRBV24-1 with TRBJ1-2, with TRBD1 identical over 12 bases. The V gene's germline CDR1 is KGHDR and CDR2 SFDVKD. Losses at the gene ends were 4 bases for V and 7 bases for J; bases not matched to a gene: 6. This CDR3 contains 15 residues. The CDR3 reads CATSDPGQGATGYTF. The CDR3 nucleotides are TGTGCCACCAGTGACCCGGGACAGGGGGCTACTGGCTACACCTTC.

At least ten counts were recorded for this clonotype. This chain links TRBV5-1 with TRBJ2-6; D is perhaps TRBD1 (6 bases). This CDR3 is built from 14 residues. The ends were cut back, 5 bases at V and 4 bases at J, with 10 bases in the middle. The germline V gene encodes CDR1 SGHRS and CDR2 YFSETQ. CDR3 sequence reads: CASSQGTGANVLTF. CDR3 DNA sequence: TGCGCCAGCAGTCAGGGGACCGGGGCCAACGTCCTGACTTTC.

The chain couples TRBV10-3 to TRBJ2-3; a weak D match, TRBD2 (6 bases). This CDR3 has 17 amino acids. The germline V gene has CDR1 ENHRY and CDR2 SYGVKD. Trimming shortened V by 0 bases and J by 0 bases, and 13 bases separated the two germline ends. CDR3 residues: CAISESTLLASTDTQYF. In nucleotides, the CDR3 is TGTGCCATCAGTGAGTCGACCCTACTAGCTAGCACAGATACGCAGTATTTT.

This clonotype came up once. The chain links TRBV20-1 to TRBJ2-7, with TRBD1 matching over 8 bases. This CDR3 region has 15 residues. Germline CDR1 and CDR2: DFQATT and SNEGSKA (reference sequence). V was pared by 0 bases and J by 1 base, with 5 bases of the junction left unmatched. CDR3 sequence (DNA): TGCAGTGCTAGAGACGTCCGGGACAGGTCCTACGAGCAGTACTTC. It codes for CSARDVRDRSYEQYF.

The CDR3 loop reads CSVVGPEDVQYF. CDR3 DNA sequence: TGCAGCGTTGTAGGTCCCGAGGACGTCCAGTACTTC. This sequence joins TRBV29-1 and TRBJ2-5; D remains unclear. V dropped 4 bases and J dropped 10 bases, with 16 bases sitting between them. The CDR3 is made up of 12 amino acids. Per the germline V gene, CDR1 is SQVTM and CDR2 is ANQGSEA.

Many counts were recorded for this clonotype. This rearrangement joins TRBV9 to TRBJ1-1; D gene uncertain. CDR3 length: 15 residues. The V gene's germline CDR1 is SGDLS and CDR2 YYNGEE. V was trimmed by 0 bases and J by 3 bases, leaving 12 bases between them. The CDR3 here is CASSVEGEIDTEAFF. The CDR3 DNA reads TGTGCCAGCAGCGTAGAGGGAGAAATAGACACTGAAGCTTTCTTT.

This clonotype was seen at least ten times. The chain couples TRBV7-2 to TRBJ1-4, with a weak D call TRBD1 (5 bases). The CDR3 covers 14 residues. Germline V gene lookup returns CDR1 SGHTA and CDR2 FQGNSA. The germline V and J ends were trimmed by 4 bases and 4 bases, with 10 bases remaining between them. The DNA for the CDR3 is TGTGCCAGCAGCTCGGGACGAATTAATGAAAAACTGTTTTTT. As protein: CASSSGRINEKLFF.

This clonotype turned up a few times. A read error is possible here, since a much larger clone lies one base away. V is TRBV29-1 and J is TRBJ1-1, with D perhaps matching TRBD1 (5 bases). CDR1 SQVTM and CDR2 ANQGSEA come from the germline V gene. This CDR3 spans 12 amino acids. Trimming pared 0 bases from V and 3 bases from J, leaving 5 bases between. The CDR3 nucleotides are TGCAGCGTTGAAGAGGGGGACACTGAAGCTTTCTTT. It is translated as CSVEEGDTEAFF.